This T cell receptor beta chain was profiled in a study of control samples from healthy donors and cancer patients. Sequencing used immunoSEQ multiplex PCR; TCRdb keeps in-frame clones, though not all of them. The sample lists about 130,000 clones, about 95% occurring once. The sample was PBMCs. This sequence originates from a man aged 55 to 70 with colorectal cancer.

The CDR3 protein is CATGGGAGGTEAFF. CDR3 coding DNA: TGTGCCACTGGGGGGGGCGCGGGTGGCACTGAAGCTTTCTTT. This chain links TRBV25-1 with TRBJ1-1, with a weak D call TRBD1 (6 bases). With 10 bases removed from V and 4 bases from J, the gap between germline ends came to 19 bases. The length of the CDR3 is 14 residues. Germline V lookup: CDR1 MGHDK, CDR2 SYGVNS.